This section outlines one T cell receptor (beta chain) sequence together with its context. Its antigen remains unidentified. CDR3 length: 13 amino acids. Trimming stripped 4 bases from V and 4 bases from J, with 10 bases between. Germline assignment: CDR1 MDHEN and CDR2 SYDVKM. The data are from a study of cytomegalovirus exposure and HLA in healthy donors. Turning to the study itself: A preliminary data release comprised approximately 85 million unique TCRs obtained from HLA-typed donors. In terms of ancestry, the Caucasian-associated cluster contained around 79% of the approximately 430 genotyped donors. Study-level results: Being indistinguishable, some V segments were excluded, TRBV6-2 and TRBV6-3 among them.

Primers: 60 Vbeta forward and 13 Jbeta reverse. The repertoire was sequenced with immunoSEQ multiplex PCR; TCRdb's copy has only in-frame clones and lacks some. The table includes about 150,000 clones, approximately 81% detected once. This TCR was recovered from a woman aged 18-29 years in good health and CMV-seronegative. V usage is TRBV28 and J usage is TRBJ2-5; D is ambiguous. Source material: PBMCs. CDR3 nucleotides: TGTGCCAGCAGTTCAAGCGAACGAGAGACCCAGTACTTC. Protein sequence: CASSSSERETQYF. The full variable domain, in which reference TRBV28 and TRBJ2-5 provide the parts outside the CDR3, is DVKVTQSSRYLVKRTGEKVFLECVQDMDHENMFWYRQDPGLGLRLIYFSYDVKMKEKGDIPEGYSVSREKKERFSLILESASTNQTSMYLCASSSSERETQYFGPGTRLLVL.